This T cell receptor (beta chain) derives from a study of shared clonotypes between healthy human individuals. Clones were sequenced by immunoSEQ multiplex PCR, and TCRdb holds only the in-frame ones, with some missing. Among fewer than 850,000 clones listed, approximately 79% were seen once. Trimming took off 4 bases at V and 4 bases at J, with 11 bases between the two ends. CDR3 size: 13 residues. Germline V gene data show CDR1 as SGHTA and CDR2 as FQGNSA. Input material: memory CD4+ T cells sorted from blood. Regarding subset: CD45RA-negative fraction. The V gene is TRBV7-2, the J gene TRBJ2-7; D not certain. The source of this sequence is a woman aged 25-40 years in good health. This chain's CDR3 is CASSYKDVYEQYF. Here the CDR3 DNA reads TGTGCCAGCAGCTATAAGGATGTTTACGAGCAGTACTTC. Filled out from reference TRBV7-2 and TRBJ2-7, the complete variable domain reads GAGVSQSPSNKVTEKGKDVELRCDPISGHTALYWYRQSLGQGLEFLIYFQGNSAPDKSGLPSDRFSAERTGGSVSTLTIQRTQQEDSAVYLCASSYKDVYEQYFGPGTRLTVT.